The 11 T cell receptor beta chains in this list originate from one sample, sequenced in a study of CD4 T cells in relation to SARS-CoV-2 and coronaviruses. The antigens these receptors bind are not known. Data came from immunoSEQ multiplex PCR; TCRdb stores just in-frame clones and leaves some out. The table has tens of thousands of clones, 77% seen once. Material: memory CD4+ T cells from PBMCs, cultured in vitro. The source is an adult with COVID-19.

The rearrangement joins TRBV7-6 to TRBJ2-2; 11 bases align to TRBD2. Per the germline V gene, CDR1 is SGHVS and CDR2 is FNYEAQ. This CDR3 has 16 residues. V gave up 3 bases and J gave up 1 base; unmatched junction bases: 1. The CDR3 spells CASSFSGRENTGELFF. DNA for the CDR3: TGTGCCAGCAGCTTTAGCGGGAGGGAGAACACCGGGGAGCTGTTTTTT.

The V and J genes are TRBV30 and TRBJ1-4; TRBD1 might be the D (6 bases). Trimming removed 3 bases at V and 8 bases at J, with 19 bases between. Germline loops: CDR1 GTSNPN, CDR2 SVGIG (reference sequence). CDR3 length: 15 amino acids. Here the CDR3 DNA reads TGTGCCTGGAGCGGTTATGAACAGGGTATGGAAAAACTGTTTTTT. Encoded protein: CAWSGYEQGMEKLFF.

The rearrangement uses TRBV3-1 (or the pseudogene TRBV3-2) and TRBJ2-3; either TRBD1 or TRBD2 may supply D (5 bases each). This CDR3 is 13 amino acids long. Germline CDR1 reads LGHDT; CDR2 reads YNNKEL (reference sequence). Trimming pared 2 bases from V and 5 bases from J, leaving 8 bases between. CDR3 residues: CASSQRGEDTQYF. CDR3 coding DNA: TGTGCCAGCAGCCAACGAGGGGAAGATACGCAGTATTTT.

The chain employs TRBV7-3 and TRBJ2-3; D is undetermined. V was clipped by 5 bases and J by 0 bases, with 6 bases between them. Germline V CDR1 and CDR2: SGHTA, FQGTGA. The CDR3 length is 13 residues. The DNA of the CDR3 is TGTGCCAGCAGCAAGAGCAGCACAGATACGCAGTATTTT. Its protein is CASSKSSTDTQYF.

The gene calls are TRBV9 and TRBJ2-2; D remains unclear. Between the trimmed V and J ends, which lost 4 bases and 6 bases, there was a span of 13 bases. Germline lookup yields CDR1 SGDLS and CDR2 YYNGEE. This CDR3 comprises 14 residues. The CDR3 spells CASSFRPSAGELFF. CDR3 coding DNA: TGTGCCAGCAGCTTCCGGCCCTCAGCCGGGGAGCTGTTTTTT.

In its sample, this clone was seen once. V is TRBV30 and J is TRBJ1-6, with D possibly being TRBD1 (5 bases). V lost 4 bases, J lost 6 bases, and 13 bases lay in between. The CDR3 has 14 amino acids. Germline CDR1 is GTSNPN and CDR2 is SVGIG (reference sequence). The CDR3 loop is CAWNEGTRNSPLHF. CDR3 bases: TGTGCCTGGAATGAGGGGACCCGTAATTCACCCCTCCACTTT. The full variable domain, rest sourced from reference TRBV30 and TRBJ1-6, is SQTIHQWPATLVQPVGSPLSLECTVEGTSNPNLYWYRQAAGRGLQLLFYSVGIGQISSEVPQNLSASRPQDRQFILSSKKLLLSDSGFYLCAWNEGTRNSPLHFGNGTRLTVT.

The chain is built from TRBV19 and TRBJ1-2; 8 nucleotides agree with TRBD1. This CDR3 is 16 amino acids long. Germline V gene lookup returns CDR1 LNHDA and CDR2 SQIVND (reference sequence). V was clipped by 3 bases and J by 3 bases; unmatched bases: 9. The CDR3 sequence is CASSIRTGRRDYGYTF. In nucleotides, the CDR3 is TGTGCCAGTAGTATTCGGACAGGGAGAAGGGACTATGGCTACACCTTC.

This clone has more than one count but fewer than ten. V gene TRBV12-2 combines with J gene TRBJ2-1. TRBV12-2 is described as a pseudogene. This CDR3 is built from 16 residues. CDR3 coding DNA: TGTGCAAGTCGCTTAAACTTCCAGCAAAGTCCCAACGAGCAGTTCTTC. Translation gives CASRLNFQQSPNEQFF.

The V gene is TRBV7-9, the J gene TRBJ2-3, with 9 nucleotides matching TRBD2. This CDR3 is 17 amino acids long. Germline lookup yields CDR1 SEHNR and CDR2 FQNEAQ (reference sequence). Trimming took 4 bases from V and 3 from J; bases not matched to a gene: 11. The CDR3 loop reads CASSYLAGSGRTDTQYF. The CDR3 DNA reads TGTGCCAGCAGCTATCTAGCGGGGAGTGGAAGGACAGATACGCAGTATTTT.

J is TRBJ2-3 and V is TRBV6-4; 12 bases match TRBD2. Germline-derived CDR1 and CDR2 are MRHNA and SNTAGT. CDR3 length: 16 amino acids. With V trimmed by 0 bases and J by 3 bases, 1 base remained unmatched. The CDR3 DNA is TGTGCCAGCAGTGACTCCGGGACTAGCGGGACAGATACGCAGTATTTT. Translating it yields CASSDSGTSGTDTQYF.

This sequence joins TRBV4-3 and TRBJ2-3; 9 positions agree with TRBD2. The V segment lost 1 base and the J segment 2 bases; nucleotides outside the gene matches: 1. Germline lookup yields CDR1 LGHNA and CDR2 YSLEER. The CDR3 has 15 residues. CDR3 DNA: TGCGCCAGCAGCCAAGGACTAGCGGACACAGATACGCAGTATTTT. Encoded protein: CASSQGLADTDTQYF.